This note documents a single T cell receptor beta chain sequence. A multiplex PCR was run with 60 Vbeta primers and 13 Jbeta primers. TCRdb's table, derived via immunoSEQ multiplex PCR, lists solely in-frame clones and lacks some. The sample consists of about 170,000 clones, roughly two thirds of them appearing once. The source of the sample is a study of cytomegalovirus exposure and HLA in healthy donors. Donors had nominal health at sampling but likely had unrecorded immune exposures. With 8 bases removed from V and 7 bases from J, the gap between germline ends came to 11 bases. The CDR3 totals 11 residues. Germline V gene lookup returns CDR1 ENHRY and CDR2 SYGVKD.

The sequence was obtained from a woman under 30 in good health and CMV-seropositive. The chain joins TRBV10-3 to TRBJ1-1; D is unresolved. Sequencing used PBMCs. CDR3 coding DNA: TGTGCCATCGGACCTGCGGGTGAAGCTTTCTTT. Residues: CAIGPAGEAFF.